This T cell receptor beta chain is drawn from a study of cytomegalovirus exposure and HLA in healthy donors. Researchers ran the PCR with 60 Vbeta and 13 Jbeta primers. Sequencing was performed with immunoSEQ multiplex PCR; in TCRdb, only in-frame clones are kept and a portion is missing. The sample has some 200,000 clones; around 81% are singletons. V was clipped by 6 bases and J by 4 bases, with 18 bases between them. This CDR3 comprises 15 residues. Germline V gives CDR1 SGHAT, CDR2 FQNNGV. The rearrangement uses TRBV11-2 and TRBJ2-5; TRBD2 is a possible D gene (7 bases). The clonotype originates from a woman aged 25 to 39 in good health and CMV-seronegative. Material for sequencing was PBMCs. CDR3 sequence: CASRPSGGEVETQYF. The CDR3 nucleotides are TGTGCCAGCAGGCCATCGGGGGGCGAAGTAGAGACCCAGTACTTC.